Below are 28 T cell receptor beta chains sequenced from a single sample in a study of T cells after yellow fever vaccination. TCRdb recomputed calls from the 5' RACE reads with MiXCR, one row per CDR3 protein. The sample contains 450,000 to 600,000 distinct CDR3 sequences, around 16% of which appear only once. The material sequenced was PBMCs, taken less than 6 days after the first yellow fever vaccination. The receptors were sampled from a man aged 18 to 30 who received the YFV17D yellow fever vaccine.

J is TRBJ2-5 and V is TRBV7-6; D unclear. The CDR3 spans 15 residues. Germline V gene sequence: CDR1 SGHVS, CDR2 FNYEAQ. V lost 1 base and J lost 0, with 9 bases in between. CDR3 protein: CASSLGPRYQETQYF. The CDR3 nucleotides are TGTGCCAGCAGCTTAGGGCCTCGGTACCAAGAGACCCAGTACTTC.

The chain employs TRBV6-5 and TRBJ1-2; no reliable D call. The CDR3 loop spans 14 amino acids. The germline CDR1 and CDR2 sequences are MNHEY and SVGAGI. Trimming took 6 bases from V and 0 from J, leaving 11 bases between them. CDR3 sequence reads: CASSYGTTNYGYTF. DNA for the CDR3: TGTGCCAGCAGCTACGGCACTACTAACTATGGCTACACCTTC.

In this sample, this clonotype turned up a few times. The chain is built from TRBV11-2 and TRBJ2-5; D gene ambiguous. Deletions cut 6 bases from V and 5 bases from J, with 16 bases between. Germline lookup yields CDR1 SGHAT and CDR2 FQNNGV. This CDR3 has 14 residues. The CDR3 sequence is CASRNNLPGETQYF. The CDR3 DNA reads TGTGCCAGCAGAAATAACCTCCCTGGGGAGACCCAGTACTTC.

This clonotype was recorded a few times. The V and J genes are TRBV9 and TRBJ2-5; TRBD1 matches at 9 bases. Trimming removed 7 bases from V and 5 bases from J; junction bases left unmatched: 9. The CDR3 covers 14 residues. Germline-derived CDR1 and CDR2 are SGDLS and YYNGEE. The CDR3 spells CASSRDRVFETQYF. The CDR3 coding sequence is TGTGCCAGCTCAAGGGACAGGGTCTTTGAGACCCAGTACTTC.

This clonotype was seen a few times. The DNA is left out, because the CDR3 cannot be placed on it with certainty; the CDR3 is given as TCRdb lists it. J is TRBJ2-7 and V is TRBV10-3; the DNA was not compared with TRBD1, the D call given in the table. CDR1 ENHRY and CDR2 SYGVKD come from the germline V gene. The CDR3 adds up to 13 amino acids, both ends counted. This CDR3 is CAISTSGPYEQYV.

The chain uses TRBV2 and TRBJ1-2; TRBD1 matches at 11 bases. The V and J ends lost 11 bases and 7 bases, in that order; junction bases with no gene match: 12. The V gene's germline CDR1 is SNHLY and CDR2 FYNNEI. The CDR3 length is 14 residues. The CDR3 is CASLFGQGARGYTF. CDR3 bases: TGTGCCTCCCTATTTGGACAGGGGGCGCGTGGCTACACCTTC.

This clonotype was counted many times. This sequence joins TRBV20-1 and TRBJ1-6, with unresolved D. Germline assignment: CDR1 DFQATT and CDR2 SNEGSKA (reference sequence). Trimming shortened V by 1 base and J by 9 bases, and 10 bases separated the two germline ends. The length of the CDR3 is 13 residues. The CDR3 nucleotides are TGCAGTGCTAGAGGCCAATCCGGTTCACCCCTCCACTTT. This translates into CSARGQSGSPLHF.

The chain couples TRBV5-1 to TRBJ1-1, with a weak D call TRBD1 (6 bases). The CDR3 consists of 15 residues. CDR1 and CDR2 from the germline V gene are SGHRS and YFSETQ. V lost 5 bases and J 1 base, leaving 15 bases between the germline ends. CDR3 region: CASSRVGGSNTEAFF. The CDR3 DNA reads as TGCGCCAGCAGTCGGGTAGGGGGATCGAACACTGAAGCTTTCTTT. The whole variable domain, remainder taken from reference TRBV5-1 and TRBJ1-1, is KAGVTQTPRYLIKTRGQQVTLSCSPISGHRSVSWYQQTPGQGLQFLFEYFSETQRNKGNFPGRFSGRQFSNSRSEMNVSTLELGDSALYLCASSRVGGSNTEAFFGQGTRLTVV.

V is TRBV3-1 and J is TRBJ2-1; D is uncertain. Germline CDR1 and CDR2: LGHDT and YNNKEL (reference sequence). V was cut by 0 bases and J by 0 bases, with 6 bases left in between. The CDR3 has 15 amino acids. The CDR3 reads CASSQEKNSYNEQFF. CDR3 coding DNA: TGTGCCAGCAGCCAAGAGAAGAACTCCTACAATGAGCAGTTCTTC.

V usage is TRBV20-1 and J usage is TRBJ1-2; perhaps TRBD1 as D (5 bases). CDR1 is DFQATT and CDR2 is SNEGSKA in the germline V gene (reference sequence). This CDR3 is built from 15 residues. V was trimmed by 0 bases and J by 0 bases, leaving 11 bases between them. This CDR3 is CSARDIDSSNYGYTF. DNA for the CDR3: TGCAGTGCTAGAGATATTGACAGTTCTAACTATGGCTACACCTTC.

This chain links TRBV4-1 with TRBJ2-7; no clear D gene. CDR1 and CDR2 (germline): MGHRA, YSYEKL. The CDR3 has 14 residues. V dropped 4 bases and J dropped 0 bases, with 10 bases sitting between them. The CDR3 nucleotides read TGCGCCAGCAGCCCGGCCCCAGCCTCCTACGAGCAGTACTTC. Translation: CASSPAPASYEQYF.

Comment on this clonotype: Germline and junction disagree at one end, which may indicate a read error. The chain uses TRBV6-1 and TRBJ1-5; D gene unclear. The CDR3 length is 17 residues. Germline loops: CDR1 MNHNS, CDR2 SASEGT. CDR3: CAISEAGINGGNQPQHF. The DNA of the CDR3 is TGTGCCATCAGTGAAGCGGGCATTAACGGGGGCAATCAGCCCCAGCATTTT.

This clonotype was seen only a few times. The chain uses TRBV12-3 or TRBV12-4 and TRBJ2-7; 10 positions match TRBD1. V was clipped by 6 bases and J by 3 bases; unmatched bases: 5. This CDR3 is built from 14 residues. The CDR3 reads CASRLGQGSYEQYF. In nucleotides, the CDR3 is TGTGCCAGCAGACTGGGACAGGGGAGCTACGAGCAGTACTTC.

The genes are TRBV7-6 and TRBJ2-5; the match to TRBD2 covers 11 bases. The CDR3 length is 17 residues. The junction had 12 bases not matched to a gene; V was cut back by 4 bases and J by 5 bases. Germline-derived CDR1 and CDR2 are SGHVS and FNYEAQ. CDR3 amino acids: CASSYRLAGTGGETQYF. CDR3 in DNA: TGTGCCAGCAGCTACCGACTAGCGGGGACTGGGGGGGAGACCCAGTACTTC.

The genes are TRBV12-5 and TRBJ1-1; D possibly corresponds to TRBD1 (5 bases). From germline, CDR1 is LGHNT and CDR2 FRNRAP. The CDR3 contains 13 residues. The V gene lost 7 bases and the J gene lost 5 bases, with 14 bases spanning the gap. In nucleotides, the CDR3 is TGTGCTAGTGCCTGGGGGGGTAGGACTGAAGCTTTCTTT. It yields the protein CASAWGGRTEAFF.

The rearrangement uses TRBV29-1 and TRBJ1-4; perhaps TRBD1 as D (5 bases). CDR3 size: 13 residues. Between the trimmed V and J ends, which lost 2 bases and 7 bases, there was a span of 11 bases. Germline CDR1 reads SQVTM; CDR2 reads ANQGSEA. The CDR3 DNA reads as TGCAGCGTTGAACGGGGGGAAGGTGAAAAACTGTTTTTT. This gives the protein CSVERGEGEKLFF.

The chain combines TRBV20-1 with TRBJ2-1, with 10 nucleotides matching TRBD2. The CDR3 totals 14 residues. CDR1 DFQATT and CDR2 SNEGSKA come from the germline V gene (reference sequence). J gave up 8 bases and V 3 bases, and 7 bases lay outside the gene matches. DNA of the CDR3: TGCAGTGCTAGTAGCGGGGGGCCGAAGGATGAGCAGTTCTTC. Protein product: CSASSGGPKDEQFF.

This clonotype was seen a handful of times. J is TRBJ1-6 and V is TRBV6-1, with unresolved D. Germline V gives CDR1 MNHNS, CDR2 SASEGT. Trimming removed 7 bases at V and 8 bases at J, with 15 bases between. This CDR3 is built from 14 residues. CDR3 sequence (DNA): TGTGCCAGCACCCCTGGGCAGTCCTATTCACCCCTCCACTTT. Translating gives CASTPGQSYSPLHF.

This clonotype was observed a few times. The chain joins TRBV5-1 to TRBJ2-5; a weak D match, TRBD1 (7 bases). The V end was cut by 3 bases, the J end by 2 bases, with 14 bases between. This CDR3 region has 15 residues. From germline, CDR1 is SGHRS and CDR2 YFSETQ. CDR3 protein: CASSSAGTAQETQYF. In nucleotides, the CDR3 is TGCGCCAGCAGCTCCGCGGGGACAGCGCAAGAGACCCAGTACTTC.

The chain recombines TRBV10-2 with TRBJ1-1; D might be TRBD1 (5 bases). This CDR3 has 14 amino acids. V dropped 7 bases and J dropped 13 bases, with 25 bases sitting between them. Germline-derived CDR1 and CDR2 are WSHSY and SAAADI. CDR3 protein: CASKTTPQAWRVFF. DNA of the CDR3: TGCGCCAGCAAAACAACCCCACAGGCTTGGAGGGTTTTCTTT.

The table lists this clonotype with a few counts. The chain couples TRBV3-1 to TRBJ2-5, with 9 bases fitting TRBD2. V lost 5 bases to trimming and J lost 5 bases; unmatched junction nucleotides: 15. The CDR3 sequence is 17 residues long. Germline V gene lookup returns CDR1 LGHDT and CDR2 YNNKEL (reference sequence). Here the CDR3 reads CASSTPTSGRFGETQYF. CDR3 sequence (DNA): TGTGCCAGCAGCACTCCGACTAGCGGTCGATTCGGGGAGACCCAGTACTTC.

The table lists this clonotype with many counts. The chain recombines TRBV4-1 with TRBJ1-1; D not resolved. Deletions cut 4 bases from V and 3 bases from J, with 6 bases between. Germline loops: CDR1 MGHRA, CDR2 YSYEKL. The CDR3 spans 12 residues. CDR3 DNA sequence: TGCGCCAGCAGCCTGCCCTACACTGAAGCTTTCTTT. Amino acids: CASSLPYTEAFF.

This clonotype was seen a few times. The chain links TRBV7-2 to TRBJ2-1; D is undetermined. Germline values: CDR1 SGHTA, CDR2 FQGNSA. Trimming left V 1 base short and J 7 bases short, with 8 bases between. The CDR3 length is 13 residues. The CDR3 region is CASSLVGRNEQFF. The CDR3 nucleotides read TGTGCCAGCAGCTTAGTAGGGCGGAATGAGCAGTTCTTC.

The chain is built from TRBV12-3 or TRBV12-4 and TRBJ2-2; D possibly corresponds to TRBD2 (5 bases). With 6 bases removed from V and 0 bases from J, the gap between germline ends came to 14 bases. The CDR3 sequence is 16 residues long. The CDR3 loop is CASRSGLNANTGELFF. In DNA, the CDR3 is TGTGCCAGCAGATCAGGACTTAACGCGAACACCGGGGAGCTGTTTTTT.

This clonotype was seen more than once but under ten times. Here the CDR3 reads CASSQDWVSTDTQYF. CDR3 coding DNA: TGCGCCAGCAGCCAAGATTGGGTATCCACAGATACGCAGTATTTT. This chain joins TRBV4-3 and TRBJ2-3; the D is unclear. The CDR3 consists of 15 residues. Germline V CDR1 and CDR2: LGHNA, YSLEER. V was pared by 0 bases and J by 2 bases, with 9 bases between.

The sample holds a few counts of this clonotype. V gene TRBV5-1 combines with J gene TRBJ2-2, with D perhaps matching TRBD2 (5 bases). The CDR3 has 15 residues. Germline V lookup: CDR1 SGHRS, CDR2 YFSETQ. V lost 1 base, J lost 5 bases, and 12 bases lay in between. CDR3: CASSLLFSGTGELFF. Written as DNA, the CDR3 is TGCGCCAGCAGCTTGTTATTTTCGGGGACCGGGGAGCTGTTTTTT. Drawing the rest from reference TRBV5-1 and TRBJ2-2, the complete variable domain is KAGVTQTPRYLIKTRGQQVTLSCSPISGHRSVSWYQQTPGQGLQFLFEYFSETQRNKGNFPGRFSGRQFSNSRSEMNVSTLELGDSALYLCASSLLFSGTGELFFGEGSRLTVL.

The rearrangement uses TRBV5-1 and TRBJ2-5; TRBD2 matches at 12 bases. The V gene end was trimmed by 4 bases and the J gene end by 4 bases; junction bases not matched to a gene: 8. This CDR3 is built from 16 residues. Germline CDR1 SGHRS, CDR2 YFSETQ. CDR3 bases: TGCGCCAGCAGCCCTGGACTAGCGGGGTCAGGAGAGACCCAGTACTTC. Translating gives CASSPGLAGSGETQYF.

The V gene is TRBV20-1, the J gene TRBJ2-3, with no clear D. Trimming removed 0 bases at V and 0 bases at J, with 10 bases between. The CDR3 is 15 residues long. Germline values: CDR1 DFQATT, CDR2 SNEGSKA (reference sequence). CDR3 in DNA: TGCAGTGCTAGAGATCCCAGAATAAGCACAGATACGCAGTATTTT. It translates to CSARDPRISTDTQYF.